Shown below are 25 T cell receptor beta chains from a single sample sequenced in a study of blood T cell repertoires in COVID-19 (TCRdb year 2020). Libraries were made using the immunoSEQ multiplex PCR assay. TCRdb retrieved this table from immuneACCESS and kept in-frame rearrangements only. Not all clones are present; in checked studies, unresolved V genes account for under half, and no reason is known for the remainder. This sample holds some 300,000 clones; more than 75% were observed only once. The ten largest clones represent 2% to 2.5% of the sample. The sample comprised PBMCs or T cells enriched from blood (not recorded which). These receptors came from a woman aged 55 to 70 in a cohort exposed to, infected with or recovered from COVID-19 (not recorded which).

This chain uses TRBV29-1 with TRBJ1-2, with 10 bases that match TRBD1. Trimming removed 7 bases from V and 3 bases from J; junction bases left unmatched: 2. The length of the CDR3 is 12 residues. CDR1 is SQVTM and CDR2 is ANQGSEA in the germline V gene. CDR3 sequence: CSGGQGDYGYTF. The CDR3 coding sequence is TGCAGCGGTGGACAGGGGGACTATGGCTACACCTTC.

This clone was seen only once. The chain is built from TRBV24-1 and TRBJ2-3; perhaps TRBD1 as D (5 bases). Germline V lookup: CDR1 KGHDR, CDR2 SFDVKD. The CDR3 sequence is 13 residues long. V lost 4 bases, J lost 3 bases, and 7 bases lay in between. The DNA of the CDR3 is TGTGCCACCAGTGAGTCAGGGACAGATACGCAGTATTTT. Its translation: CATSESGTDTQYF.

CDR3 sequence reads: CASSYLQGNTEAFF. In nucleotides, the CDR3 is TGTGCCAGCAGTTACCTACAGGGGAACACTGAAGCTTTCTTT. The rearrangement uses TRBV2 and TRBJ1-1; maybe TRBD1 (6 bases). V was shortened by 5 bases and J by 1 base, with 11 bases between the two germline ends. Per germline, CDR1 SNHLY and CDR2 FYNNEI. The CDR3 length is 14 residues.

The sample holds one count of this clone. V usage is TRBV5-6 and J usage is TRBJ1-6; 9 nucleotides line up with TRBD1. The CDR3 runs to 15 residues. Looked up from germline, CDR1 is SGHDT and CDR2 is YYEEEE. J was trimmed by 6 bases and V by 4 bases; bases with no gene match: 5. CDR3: CASSPRTGANSPLHF. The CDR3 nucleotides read TGTGCCAGCAGCCCGCGGACAGGGGCTAATTCACCCCTCCACTTT.

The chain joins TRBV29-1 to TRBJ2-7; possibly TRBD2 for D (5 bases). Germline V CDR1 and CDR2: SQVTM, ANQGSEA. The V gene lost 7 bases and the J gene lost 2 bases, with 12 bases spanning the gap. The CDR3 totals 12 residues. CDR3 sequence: CSAMDWTYEQYF. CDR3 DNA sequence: TGCAGCGCCATGGACTGGACCTACGAGCAGTACTTC.

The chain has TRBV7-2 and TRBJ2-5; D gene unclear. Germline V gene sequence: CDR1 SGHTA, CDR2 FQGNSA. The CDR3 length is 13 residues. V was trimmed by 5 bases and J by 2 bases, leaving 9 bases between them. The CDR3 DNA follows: TGTGCCAGCAGCCCTTACACGCAAGAGACCCAGTACTTC. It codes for CASSPYTQETQYF. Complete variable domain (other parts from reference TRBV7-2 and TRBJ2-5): GAGVSQSPSNKVTEKGKDVELRCDPISGHTALYWYRQSLGQGLEFLIYFQGNSAPDKSGLPSDRFSAERTGGSVSTLTIQRTQQEDSAVYLCASSPYTQETQYFGPGTRLLVL.

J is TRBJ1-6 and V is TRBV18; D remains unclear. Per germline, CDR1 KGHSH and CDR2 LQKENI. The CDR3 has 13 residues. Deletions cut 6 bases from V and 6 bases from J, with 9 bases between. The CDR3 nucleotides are TGTGCCAGCTCTCAACAGAGTAATTCACCCCTCCACTTT. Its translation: CASSQQSNSPLHF.

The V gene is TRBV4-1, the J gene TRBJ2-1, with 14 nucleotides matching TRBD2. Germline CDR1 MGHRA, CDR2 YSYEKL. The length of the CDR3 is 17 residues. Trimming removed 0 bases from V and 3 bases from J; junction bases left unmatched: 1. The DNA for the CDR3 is TGCGCCAGCAGCCAAGATGGGACTAGCGGGAGCTACAATGAGCAGTTCTTC. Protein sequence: CASSQDGTSGSYNEQFF.

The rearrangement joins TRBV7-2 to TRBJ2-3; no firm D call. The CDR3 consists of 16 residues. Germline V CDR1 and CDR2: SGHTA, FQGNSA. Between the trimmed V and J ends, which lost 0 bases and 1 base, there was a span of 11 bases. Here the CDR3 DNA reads TGTGCCAGCAGCTTAGCGGCAGGCAGACGCACAGATACGCAGTATTTT. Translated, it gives CASSLAAGRRTDTQYF.

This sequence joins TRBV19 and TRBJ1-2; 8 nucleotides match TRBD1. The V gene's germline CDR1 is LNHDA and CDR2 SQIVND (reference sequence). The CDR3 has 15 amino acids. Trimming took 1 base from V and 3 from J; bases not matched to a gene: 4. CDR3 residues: CASSIVSTGDYGYTF. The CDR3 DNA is TGTGCCAGTAGTATAGTGTCGACAGGGGACTATGGCTACACCTTC.

The CDR3 sequence: CAIKDRGPYEQYF. The CDR3 DNA reads TGTGCCATCAAGGACAGGGGCCCCTACGAGCAGTACTTC. The chain uses TRBV10-3 and TRBJ2-7, with 9 positions matching TRBD1. Per the germline V gene, CDR1 is ENHRY and CDR2 is SYGVKD. V dropped 7 bases and J dropped 2; count of bases not matched to a gene: 3. This CDR3 region has 13 residues.

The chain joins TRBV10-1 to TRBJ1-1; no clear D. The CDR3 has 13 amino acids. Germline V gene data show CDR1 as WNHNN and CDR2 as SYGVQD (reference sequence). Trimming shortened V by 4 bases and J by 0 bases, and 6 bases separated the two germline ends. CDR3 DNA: TGCGCCAGCAGTGGGAGTCTGAACACTGAAGCTTTCTTT. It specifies CASSGSLNTEAFF.

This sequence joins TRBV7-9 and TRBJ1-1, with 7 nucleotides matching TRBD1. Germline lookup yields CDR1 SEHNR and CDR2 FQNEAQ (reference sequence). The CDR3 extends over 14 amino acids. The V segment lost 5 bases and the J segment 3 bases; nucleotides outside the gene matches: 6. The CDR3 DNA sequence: TGTGCCAGCAGCGGCCGACAGGGCGACACTGAAGCTTTCTTT. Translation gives CASSGRQGDTEAFF.

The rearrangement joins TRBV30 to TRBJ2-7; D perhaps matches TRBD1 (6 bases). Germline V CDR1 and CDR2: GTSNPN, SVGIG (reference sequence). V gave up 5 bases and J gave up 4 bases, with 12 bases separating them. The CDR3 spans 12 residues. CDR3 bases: TGTGCCTGGGCCTCCGACAGGTACGAGCAGTACTTC. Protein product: CAWASDRYEQYF. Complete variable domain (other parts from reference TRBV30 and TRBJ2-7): SQTIHQWPATLVQPVGSPLSLECTVEGTSNPNLYWYRQAAGRGLQLLFYSVGIGQISSEVPQNLSASRPQDRQFILSSKKLLLSDSGFYLCAWASDRYEQYFGPGTRLTVT.

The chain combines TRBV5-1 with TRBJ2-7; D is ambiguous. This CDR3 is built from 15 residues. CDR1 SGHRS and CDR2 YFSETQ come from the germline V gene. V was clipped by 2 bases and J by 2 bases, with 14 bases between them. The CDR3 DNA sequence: TGCGCCAGCAGCTTCTCCCCAGGCGCGACCTACGAGCAGTACTTC. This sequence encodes CASSFSPGATYEQYF.

Here the CDR3 reads CASSLYTDQPQHF. The DNA of the CDR3 is TGTGCCAGCAGCTTATACACCGATCAGCCCCAGCATTTT. The chain is built from TRBV7-6 and TRBJ1-5; D uncertain. The germline V gene has CDR1 SGHVS and CDR2 FNYEAQ. The V end was cut by 2 bases, the J end by 5 bases, with 7 bases between. There are 13 residues in the CDR3. Supplemented by reference TRBV7-6 and TRBJ1-5, the full variable domain reads GAGVSQSPRYKVTKRGQDVALRCDPISGHVSLYWYRQALGQGPEFLTYFNYEAQQDKSGLPNDRFSAERPEGSISTLTIQRTEQRDSAMYRCASSLYTDQPQHFGDGTRLSIL.

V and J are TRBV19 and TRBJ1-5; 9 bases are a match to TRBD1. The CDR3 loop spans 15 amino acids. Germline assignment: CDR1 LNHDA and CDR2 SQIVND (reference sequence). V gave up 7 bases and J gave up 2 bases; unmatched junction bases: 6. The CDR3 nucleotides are TGTGCCAGTACCCTGGGACAGGGCGGCAATCAGCCCCAGCATTTT. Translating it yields CASTLGQGGNQPQHF. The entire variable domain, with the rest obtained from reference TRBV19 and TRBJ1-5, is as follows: DGGITQSPKYLFRKEGQNVTLSCEQNLNHDAMYWYRQDPGQGLRLIYYSQIVNDFQKGDIAEGYSVSREKKESFPLTVTSAQKNPTAFYLCASTLGQGGNQPQHFGDGTRLSIL.

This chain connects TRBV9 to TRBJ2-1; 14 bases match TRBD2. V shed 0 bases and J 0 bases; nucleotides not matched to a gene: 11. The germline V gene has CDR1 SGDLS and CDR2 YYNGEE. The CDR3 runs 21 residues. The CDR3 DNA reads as TGTGCCAGCAGCGTAGCGTTCGGGACTAGCGGGAGTTTGAGCTCCTACAATGAGCAGTTCTTC. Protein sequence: CASSVAFGTSGSLSSYNEQFF. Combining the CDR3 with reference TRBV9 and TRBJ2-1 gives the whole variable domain DSGVTQTPKHLITATGQRVTLRCSPRSGDLSVYWYQQSLDQGLQFLIQYYNGEERAKGNILERFSAQQFPDLHSELNLSSLELGDSALYFCASSVAFGTSGSLSSYNEQFFGPGTRLTVL.

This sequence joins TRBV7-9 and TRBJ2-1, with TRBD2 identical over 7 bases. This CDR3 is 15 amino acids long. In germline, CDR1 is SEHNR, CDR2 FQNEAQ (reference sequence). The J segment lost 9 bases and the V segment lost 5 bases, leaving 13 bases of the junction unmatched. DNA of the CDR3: TGTGCCAGCAGCCCGACTAGCCTTGGGGGGGGTGAGCAGTTCTTC. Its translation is CASSPTSLGGGEQFF.

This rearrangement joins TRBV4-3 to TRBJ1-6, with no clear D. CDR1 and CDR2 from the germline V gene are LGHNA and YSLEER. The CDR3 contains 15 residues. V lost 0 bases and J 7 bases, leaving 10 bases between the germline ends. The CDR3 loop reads CASSQDVTGNSPLHF. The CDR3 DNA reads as TGCGCCAGCAGCCAAGATGTGACGGGGAATTCACCCCTCCACTTT.

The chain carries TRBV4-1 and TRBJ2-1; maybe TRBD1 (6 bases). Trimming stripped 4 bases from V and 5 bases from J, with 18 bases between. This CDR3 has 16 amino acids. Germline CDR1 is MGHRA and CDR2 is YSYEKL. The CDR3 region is CASSLLTGRADNEQFF. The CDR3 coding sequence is TGCGCCAGCAGCCTCCTGACAGGACGGGCCGACAATGAGCAGTTCTTC.

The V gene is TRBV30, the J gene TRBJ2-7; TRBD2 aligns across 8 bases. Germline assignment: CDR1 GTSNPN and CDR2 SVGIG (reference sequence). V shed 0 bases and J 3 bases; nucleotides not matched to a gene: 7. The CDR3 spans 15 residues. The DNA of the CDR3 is TGTGCCTGGAGTGTACCGGCGAGCGGGAGCTACGAGCAGTACTTC. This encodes CAWSVPASGSYEQYF.

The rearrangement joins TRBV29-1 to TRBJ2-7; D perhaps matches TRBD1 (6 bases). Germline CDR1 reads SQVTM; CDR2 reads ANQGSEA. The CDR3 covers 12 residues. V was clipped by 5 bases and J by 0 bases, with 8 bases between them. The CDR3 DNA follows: TGCAGCGTTATGGGGGCCTCCTACGAGCAGTACTTC. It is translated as CSVMGASYEQYF.

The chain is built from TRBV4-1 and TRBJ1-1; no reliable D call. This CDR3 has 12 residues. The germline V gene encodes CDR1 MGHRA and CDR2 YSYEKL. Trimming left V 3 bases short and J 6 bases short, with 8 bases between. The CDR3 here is CASSQGRPEAFF. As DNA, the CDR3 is TGCGCCAGCAGCCAGGGGAGGCCTGAAGCTTTCTTT.

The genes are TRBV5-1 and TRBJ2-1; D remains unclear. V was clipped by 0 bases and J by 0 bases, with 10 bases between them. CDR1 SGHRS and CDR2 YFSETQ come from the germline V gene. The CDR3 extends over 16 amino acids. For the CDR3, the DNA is TGCGCCAGCAGCTTGGGGGCAGGAAGCTCCTACAATGAGCAGTTCTTC. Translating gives CASSLGAGSSYNEQFF.